The present T cell receptor beta chain was sequenced within a study of graft-versus-host responses after intestinal transplantation. In this sample, this clone turned up a few times. This table comes from immunoSEQ multiplex PCR, and its TCRdb copy is limited to in-frame clones, with some not included. The sample shows 15,000 to 17,000 clones, around a third of them seen only once. Germline CDR1 SGHTA, CDR2 FQGTGA. The CDR3 sequence is 15 residues long. V lost 5 bases and J lost 2, with 10 bases in between. The TCR was taken from a human patient who received an intestinal transplant. The sample here was alloreactive CD4+ T cells from a mixed lymphocyte reaction culture, taken before intestinal transplant. The sample's subset: CFSE-low proliferating T cells sorted from approximately 6-day pre-transplant mixed lymphocyte reaction (GvH or HvG direction). The chain recombines TRBV7-3 with TRBJ2-6; D ambiguous. CDR3 nucleotides: TGTGCCAGCAGCGCTGGCTGGCCTGGGGCCAACGTCCTGACTTTC. It codes for CASSAGWPGANVLTF. Complete variable domain (other parts from reference TRBV7-3 and TRBJ2-6): GAGVSQTPSNKVTEKGKYVELRCDPISGHTALYWYRQSLGQGPEFLIYFQGTGAADDSGLPNDRFFAVRPEGSVSTLKIQRTERGDSAVYLCASSAGWPGANVLTFGAGSRLTVL.